This T cell receptor beta chain emerged from a study of cytomegalovirus exposure and HLA in healthy donors. Turning to this clone: Its antigen remains unknown.

PCR involved 60 Vbeta and 13 Jbeta primers. Assay: immunoSEQ multiplex PCR; the TCRdb copy retains only in-frame clones and omits some. The sample lists roughly 160,000 clones; approximately 80% were seen once. General study findings and limits: As was reported, the HLA-A and HLA-B alleles of most subjects were accurately predicted from TCR beta sequences. Reportedly, a later analysis found an Asian-associated ancestry cluster had fewer N-insertions than the approximately 700-donor mean. There were several of the most significant clusters that appeared linked to common viral pathogens in a later analysis. Most TCR sequences were rare, but some public TCRs occurred in many donors.

The V gene lost 2 bases and the J gene lost 0 bases, with 10 bases spanning the gap. Germline V gene lookup returns CDR1 SGDLS and CDR2 YYNGEE. The CDR3 is 15 residues long. The J gene is TRBJ2-3, the V gene TRBV9; D is uncertain. The TCR originated in a man between 35 and 55 years old in good health and CMV-seronegative. Sequencing was performed on PBMCs. CDR3: CASSVGATSTDTQYF. For the CDR3, the DNA is TGTGCCAGCAGCGTCGGAGCGACTAGCACAGATACGCAGTATTTT.